This T cell receptor beta chain was sequenced in a study of blood T cell repertoires in COVID-19. Turning to the study itself: COVID-19 samples, acute and convalescent, were from the United States, Italy and Spain. Nucleic acid was either cDNA or gDNA, and it came from T cells, B-cell-depleted T cells, or PBMCs.

Assay used: immunoSEQ multiplex PCR; TCRdb lists only in-frame clones, some missing. The sample consists of some 40,000 clones, 70% to 90% of them appearing once. With 4 bases removed from V and 7 bases from J, the gap between germline ends came to 15 bases. The CDR3 has 15 amino acids. Germline V CDR1 and CDR2: SGHRS, YFSETQ. Sequencing used peripheral blood. The sequence derives from a man aged 55 to 70 in a cohort sampled during active COVID-19. The chain joins TRBV5-1 to TRBJ1-6; D perhaps matches TRBD1 (5 bases). In DNA, the CDR3 is TGCGCCAGCAGCCCCCAGGGTCTCGGGAATTCACCCCTCCACTTT. The encoded protein is CASSPQGLGNSPLHF.